These 23 T cell receptor beta chains were sequenced from one sample in a study of blood T cell repertoires in COVID-19. Measured with immunoSEQ multiplex PCR; TCRdb has only the in-frame clones, and not every one. The table shows 300,000 or so clones, with just under 90% occurring only once. Input material: peripheral blood. These receptors were obtained from a woman aged 40-49 years with acute or convalescent COVID-19.

This sequence joins TRBV9 and TRBJ2-2; TRBD2 agrees at 14 bases. Trimming cost V 3 bases and J 1 base; bases outside gene matches: 11. The germline V gene encodes CDR1 SGDLS and CDR2 YYNGEE. This CDR3 is 20 amino acids long. The CDR3, as DNA: TGTGCCAGCAGCGCTCGTGTGGGGACTAGCGGGGGCCTGAACACCGGGGAGCTGTTTTTT. Amino acids: CASSARVGTSGGLNTGELFF.

This clone was recorded once. This chain links TRBV5-6 with TRBJ1-4, with TRBD1 matching over 10 bases. Germline V CDR1 and CDR2: SGHDT, YYEEEE. The V segment lost 4 bases and the J segment 5 bases; nucleotides outside the gene matches: 5. The CDR3 spans 15 residues. As DNA, the CDR3 is TGTGCCAGCAGCCTATTGGACAGGGGGAATGAAAAACTGTTTTTT. Amino acids: CASSLLDRGNEKLFF.

The chain uses TRBV29-1 and TRBJ1-1; 7 nucleotides agree with TRBD1. This CDR3 region has 12 residues. Germline CDR1 and CDR2: SQVTM and ANQGSEA. The V segment lost 0 bases and the J segment 7 bases; nucleotides outside the gene matches: 2. CDR3 in amino acids: CSVEEGQHEAFF. Written as DNA, the CDR3 is TGCAGCGTTGAAGAGGGACAGCATGAAGCTTTCTTT.

The V gene is TRBV11-2, the J gene TRBJ2-3; 7 bases line up with TRBD2. CDR3 length equals 17 residues. After removal of 0 bases from V and 2 bases from J, the junction contained 8 bases not matched to a gene. CDR1 and CDR2 from the germline V gene are SGHAT and FQNNGV. CDR3 nucleotides: TGTGCCAGCAGCTTAGATCTGGGGGGGTTTCCCACAGATACGCAGTATTTT. Translated, it gives CASSLDLGGFPTDTQYF.

This clone was detected once. This chain uses TRBV5-4 with TRBJ1-2; 9 nucleotides align to TRBD1. The ends lost 4 bases at V and 4 bases at J; junction bases unmatched: 14. The length of the CDR3 is 17 residues. The germline gives CDR1 SGHNT, CDR2 YYREEE (reference sequence). CDR3 in DNA: TGTGCCAGCAGCCAGGGACAGGGAAAGCCCTCTCTCTATGGCTACACCTTC. It specifies CASSQGQGKPSLYGYTF.

The chain's CDR3 is CASREDRGNSPLHF. The DNA of the CDR3 is TGTGCCAGCAGAGAGGACAGGGGTAATTCACCCCTCCACTTT. The chain employs TRBV2 and TRBJ1-6; 9 bases are a match to TRBD1. The V segment lost 6 bases and the J segment 6 bases; nucleotides outside the gene matches: 3. From germline, CDR1 is SNHLY and CDR2 FYNNEI. The CDR3 contains 14 residues.

J is TRBJ2-1 and V is TRBV9, with TRBD2 as a possible D gene (5 bases). This CDR3 spans 13 amino acids. Germline CDR1 and CDR2: SGDLS and YYNGEE. V was shortened by 5 bases and J by 10 bases, with 16 bases between the two germline ends. In DNA form, the CDR3 reads TGTGCCAGCAGAAGTCCCCTCCGGGAAGAGCAGTTCTTC. Its translation: CASRSPLREEQFF.

The chain recombines TRBV9 with TRBJ1-2, with D tentatively TRBD1 (5 bases). The germline CDR1 and CDR2 sequences are SGDLS and YYNGEE. This CDR3 region has 11 residues. V was pared by 4 bases and J by 7 bases, with 8 bases between. For the CDR3, the DNA is TGTGCCAGCAGCCCGGGGGGTGGCTACACCTTC. Its translation: CASSPGGGYTF. The full variable domain, its missing parts supplied by reference TRBV9 and TRBJ1-2, is DSGVTQTPKHLITATGQRVTLRCSPRSGDLSVYWYQQSLDQGLQFLIQYYNGEERAKGNILERFSAQQFPDLHSELNLSSLELGDSALYFCASSPGGGYTFGSGTRLTVV.

The gene calls are TRBV5-6 and TRBJ1-6; 7 positions agree with TRBD1. CDR1 and CDR2 from the germline V gene are SGHDT and YYEEEE. The V gene end was trimmed by 2 bases and the J gene end by 7 bases; junction bases not matched to a gene: 6. This CDR3 has 15 amino acids. The CDR3 sequence: CASSLQGSRNSPLHF. The DNA of the CDR3 is TGTGCCAGCAGCTTACAGGGGAGTCGGAATTCACCCCTCCACTTT.

The gene calls are TRBV3-1 (or the pseudogene TRBV3-2) and TRBJ1-2; the match to TRBD1 covers 9 bases. Germline V gene lookup returns CDR1 LGHDT and CDR2 YNNKEL (reference sequence). The junction had 4 bases not matched to a gene; V was cut back by 1 base and J by 4 bases. The CDR3 runs to 15 residues. CDR3 in DNA: TGTGCCAGCAGCCAAGGGACAGGGGTAATCTATGGCTACACCTTC. As protein: CASSQGTGVIYGYTF.

Worth noting for this clone: The sample holds other DNA sequences that translate to the same CDR3. The chain recombines TRBV19 with TRBJ1-5; 7 nucleotides agree with TRBD1. V shed 5 bases and J 2 bases; nucleotides not matched to a gene: 3. The germline gives CDR1 LNHDA, CDR2 SQIVND (reference sequence). This CDR3 has 14 amino acids. The CDR3: CASSPDRGNQPQHF. The CDR3 coding sequence is TGTGCCAGTAGTCCTGACAGGGGCAATCAGCCCCAGCATTTT.

The chain links TRBV30 to TRBJ2-2; 9 nucleotides match TRBD2. CDR1 is GTSNPN and CDR2 is SVGIG in the germline V gene (reference sequence). Germline trimming cut 0 bases from V and 6 bases from J; bases unmatched to any gene: 5. This CDR3 contains 15 residues. The chain's CDR3 is CAWSVQAGGPGELFF. The CDR3 nucleotides read TGTGCCTGGAGTGTACAGGCGGGGGGGCCCGGGGAGCTGTTTTTT.

J is TRBJ2-5 and V is TRBV7-2; D ambiguous. CDR3 length equals 12 residues. CDR1 is SGHTA, CDR2 FQGNSA, per germline. V was clipped by 5 bases and J by 6 bases, with 10 bases between them. The chain's CDR3 is CASSPGGKTQYF. CDR3 nucleotides: TGTGCCAGCAGCCCCGGTGGTAAGACCCAGTACTTC.

J is TRBJ2-2 and V is TRBV10-2, with D perhaps matching TRBD1 (6 bases). This CDR3 is built from 12 residues. Trimming took off 5 bases at V and 7 bases at J, with 8 bases between the two ends. Germline lookup yields CDR1 WSHSY and CDR2 SAAADI. CDR3 amino acids: CASSPDSGELFF. The DNA for the CDR3 is TGCGCCAGCAGTCCGGACAGCGGGGAGCTGTTTTTT.

This sequence joins TRBV7-2 and TRBJ1-3, with 10 bases lining up with TRBD1. The CDR3 is made up of 17 amino acids. Trimming took 2 bases from V and 4 from J; bases not matched to a gene: 8. Germline V gene sequence: CDR1 SGHTA, CDR2 FQGNSA. The DNA for the CDR3 is TGTGCCAGCAGCTTATCCCTTCGACAGGGGGCAGGAAACACCATATATTTT. The encoded protein is CASSLSLRQGAGNTIYF. Full variable domain (remainder filled in from reference TRBV7-2 and TRBJ1-3): GAGVSQSPSNKVTEKGKDVELRCDPISGHTALYWYRQSLGQGLEFLIYFQGNSAPDKSGLPSDRFSAERTGGSVSTLTIQRTQQEDSAVYLCASSLSLRQGAGNTIYFGEGSWLTVV.

The CDR3: CASNRVYTF. The CDR3 region has the DNA TGTGCCAGTAATCGGGTTTACACCTTC. This chain uses TRBV19 with TRBJ1-2; D is ambiguous. CDR1 and CDR2 from the germline V gene are LNHDA and SQIVND (reference sequence). The CDR3 is 9 amino acids. V lost 7 bases and J lost 11, with 8 bases in between.

The chain couples TRBV12-3 or TRBV12-4 to TRBJ1-1, with D maybe TRBD1 (6 bases). Trimming took 10 bases from V and 4 from J, leaving 13 bases between them. This CDR3 has 12 amino acids. CDR3 loop: CATAQGTTEAFF. As DNA, the CDR3 is TGTGCCACCGCCCAGGGGACCACTGAAGCTTTCTTT.

This clone was seen a single time. V gene TRBV6-5 combines with J gene TRBJ1-1, with D perhaps TRBD1 (6 bases). Germline-derived CDR1 and CDR2 are MNHEY and SVGAGI. This CDR3 is built from 14 residues. V was clipped by 6 bases and J by 10 bases, with 21 bases between them. The CDR3 sequence: CASRPHTGNYGAFF. The CDR3 nucleotides are TGTGCCAGCAGACCTCATACAGGGAACTACGGAGCTTTCTTT.

The rearrangement links TRBV29-1 to TRBJ1-4; a possible D gene is TRBD1 (6 bases). Germline V gives CDR1 SQVTM, CDR2 ANQGSEA. The CDR3 extends over 13 amino acids. V lost 4 bases, J lost 5 bases, and 11 bases lay in between. This CDR3 is CSVAGGENEKLFF. The CDR3 nucleotides are TGCAGCGTTGCGGGGGGCGAAAATGAAAAACTGTTTTTT.

The rearrangement joins TRBV7-2 to TRBJ1-5, with a weak D call TRBD1 (6 bases). Trimming took 1 base from V and 0 from J, leaving 16 bases between them. The germline gives CDR1 SGHTA, CDR2 FQGNSA. CDR3 length: 18 residues. Here the CDR3 DNA reads TGTGCCAGCAGCTTAGACGTGCAGGGGACGGATAGCAATCAGCCCCAGCATTTT. Translating it yields CASSLDVQGTDSNQPQHF.

This chain links TRBV5-1 with TRBJ1-3; 7 bases line up with TRBD1. Germline lookup yields CDR1 SGHRS and CDR2 YFSETQ. Trimming cost V 0 bases and J 4 bases; bases outside gene matches: 4. The CDR3 length is 15 residues. CDR3 residues: CASSLDWTGGNTIYF. For the CDR3, the DNA is TGCGCCAGCAGCTTGGATTGGACAGGCGGAAACACCATATATTTT.

This clone has just a few counts. This chain connects TRBV29-1 to TRBJ1-5; TRBD1 aligns across 8 bases. V lost 4 bases and J lost 3; bases outside the gene matches: 8. Germline values: CDR1 SQVTM, CDR2 ANQGSEA. This CDR3 is 15 amino acids long. CDR3 residues: CSVAFGTGVNQPQHF. The DNA for the CDR3 is TGCAGCGTTGCTTTCGGGACAGGCGTCAATCAGCCCCAGCATTTT.

J is TRBJ2-3 and V is TRBV2, with D possibly TRBD2 on 6 matching bases. Looked up from germline, CDR1 is SNHLY and CDR2 is FYNNEI. Deletions cut 4 bases from V and 0 bases from J, with 11 bases between. The CDR3 consists of 15 residues. The CDR3 nucleotides read TGTGCCAGCAGTGCGCTAGCGACTAGCACAGATACGCAGTATTTT. Protein product: CASSALATSTDTQYF.